The rows below give T cell receptor beta chains drawn from one sample of a study of T cell responses to AZD1222 COVID-19 vaccine. Clones were read by immunoSEQ multiplex PCR, and TCRdb kept only the in-frame ones, dropping some. The data show some 170,000 clones, roughly 91% seen once. The sequencing here drew on peripheral blood, taken on day 0 of AZD1222 vaccination. Receptors originate from an adult in good health. Each CDR3 is given with its conserved first and last residue. Fields, in order: V gene, clone size, J gene, D gene, CDR3 DNA, CDR3 protein. D genes are given only for firm matches. Part of the rows lack a size; the others show once, few, many or a class for expanded clones.

v_gene: TRBV6-1
abundance: .
j_gene: TRBJ1-2
d_gene: .
CDR3nt: TGTGCCAGCAGTGAAGCGCGGGGGGGCGGCTACACCTTC
CDR3aa: CASSEARGGGYTF

v_gene: TRBV12-3/TRBV12-4
abundance: .
j_gene: TRBJ1-6
d_gene: .
CDR3nt: TGTGCCAGCAGTTTAGTGACACCGTTACCCCTCCACTTT
CDR3aa: CASSLVTPLPLHF

v_gene: TRBV7-6
abundance: .
j_gene: TRBJ2-1
d_gene: .
CDR3nt: TGTGCCAGCAGCTTAGGGAGCTCCTACAATGAGCAGTTCTTC
CDR3aa: CASSLGSSYNEQFF

v_gene: TRBV19
abundance: .
j_gene: TRBJ1-2
d_gene: .
CDR3nt: TGTGCCAGTACCGCCGATTTGGCCCCAAACTATGGCTACACCTTC
CDR3aa: CASTADLAPNYGYTF

v_gene: TRBV11-2
abundance: .
j_gene: TRBJ2-5
d_gene: .
CDR3nt: TGTGCCAGCAGCCCACTACGGGCGACTGTCGAGACCCAGTACTTC
CDR3aa: CASSPLRATVETQYF

v_gene: TRBV7-2
abundance: .
j_gene: TRBJ1-5
d_gene: .
CDR3nt: TGTGCCAGCAGCTCCGTTATTGGGATACATCAGCCCCAGCATTTT
CDR3aa: CASSSVIGIHQPQHF

v_gene: TRBV10-3
abundance: .
j_gene: TRBJ1-1
d_gene: .
CDR3nt: TGTGCCATCAGTGAGCGGTCTGGGACTGAAGCTTTCTTT
CDR3aa: CAISERSGTEAFF

v_gene: TRBV19
abundance: .
j_gene: TRBJ2-1
d_gene: .
CDR3nt: TGTGCCAGTAGTATTATGGGAGGCTCCTACAATGAGCAGTTCTTC
CDR3aa: CASSIMGGSYNEQFF

v_gene: TRBV11-2
abundance: .
j_gene: TRBJ2-3
d_gene: TRBD2
CDR3nt: TGTGCCAGCAGCCCGACCGGGACTAGCGGGGGAACTAGCACAGATACGCAGTATTTT
CDR3aa: CASSPTGTSGGTSTDTQYF

v_gene: TRBV12-3/TRBV12-4
abundance: .
j_gene: TRBJ1-4
d_gene: .
CDR3nt: TGTGCCAGCAGGGGGCCGGGGAATGAAAAACTGTTTTTT
CDR3aa: CASRGPGNEKLFF

v_gene: TRBV6-5
abundance: .
j_gene: TRBJ1-2
d_gene: .
CDR3nt: TGTGCCAGCAGCCGCCCTAACTATGGCTACACCTTC
CDR3aa: CASSRPNYGYTF

v_gene: TRBV28
abundance: .
j_gene: TRBJ2-5
d_gene: TRBD2
CDR3nt: TGTGCCAGCAGCAAGGGGGGGACTAGAGAGACCCAGTACTTC
CDR3aa: CASSKGGTRETQYF

v_gene: TRBV19
abundance: .
j_gene: TRBJ2-7
d_gene: TRBD2
CDR3nt: TGTGCCAGTAGCGACAGGGCTAGCGGGGCCTACGAGCAGTACTTC
CDR3aa: CASSDRASGAYEQYF

v_gene: TRBV14
abundance: .
j_gene: TRBJ2-1
d_gene: TRBD2
CDR3nt: TGTGCCAGCGCCATTGCGGGAGGGCATAACAATGAGCAGTTCTTC
CDR3aa: CASAIAGGHNNEQFF

v_gene: TRBV19
abundance: .
j_gene: TRBJ1-5
d_gene: TRBD1
CDR3nt: TGTGCCAGTAGTTCCCGGGACAGGTTCACAGAGCCCCAGCATTTT
CDR3aa: CASSSRDRFTEPQHF

v_gene: TRBV6-1
abundance: .
j_gene: TRBJ2-7
d_gene: .
CDR3nt: TGTGCCAGCAGTGACCCGGGGCGAGGCGACGAGCAGTACTTC
CDR3aa: CASSDPGRGDEQYF

v_gene: TRBV6-5
abundance: .
j_gene: TRBJ1-4
d_gene: TRBD1
CDR3nt: TGTGCCAGCAGTTACCGGGACAGGGATAATGAAAAACTGTTTTTT
CDR3aa: CASSYRDRDNEKLFF

v_gene: TRBV24-1
abundance: .
j_gene: TRBJ1-3
d_gene: TRBD1
CDR3nt: TGTGCCACCGAAATGTACAGGGGTGGCTCTGGAAACACCATATATTTT
CDR3aa: CATEMYRGGSGNTIYF

v_gene: TRBV10-3
abundance: .
j_gene: TRBJ2-5
d_gene: TRBD2
CDR3nt: TGTGCCTCGATGTTGTCCGGGACTAGCGGGAGTGGGGAGACCCAGTACTTC
CDR3aa: CASMLSGTSGSGETQYF

v_gene: TRBV25-1
abundance: .
j_gene: TRBJ2-1
d_gene: TRBD2
CDR3nt: TGTGCCAGCAGTGTGGGTCTAGCGGATGCTGAGCAGTTCTTC
CDR3aa: CASSVGLADAEQFF

v_gene: TRBV11-2
abundance: .
j_gene: TRBJ1-1
d_gene: .
CDR3nt: TGTGCCAGCAGATTGAACACTGAAGCTTTCTTT
CDR3aa: CASRLNTEAFF

v_gene: TRBV10-2
abundance: few
j_gene: TRBJ2-1
d_gene: TRBD2
CDR3nt: TGCGCCACCTCATCCGGGACTAGTAATGAGCAGTTCTTC
CDR3aa: CATSSGTSNEQFF

v_gene: TRBV6-2/TRBV6-3
abundance: .
j_gene: TRBJ2-2
d_gene: TRBD2
CDR3nt: TGTGCCAGCAGCCAACCGGGACTAGCGGGAGACGGGGACACCGGGGAGCTGTTTTTT
CDR3aa: CASSQPGLAGDGDTGELFF

v_gene: TRBV5-1
abundance: few
j_gene: TRBJ2-7
d_gene: TRBD2
CDR3nt: TGCGCCAGCAGCTTGTTTAGCGGGAGTGGCTACGAGCAGTACTTC
CDR3aa: CASSLFSGSGYEQYF

v_gene: TRBV5-1
abundance: .
j_gene: TRBJ2-1
d_gene: TRBD2
CDR3nt: TGCGCCAGCAGCTTGGCCAGCTTGACTAGCGGGAGTGGCAATGAGCAGTTCTTC
CDR3aa: CASSLASLTSGSGNEQFF

v_gene: TRBV5-1
abundance: .
j_gene: TRBJ1-1
d_gene: TRBD1
CDR3nt: TGCGCCAGCAGCCCGGGACAGGGAGTTGAGTTGAACACTGAAGCTTTCTTT
CDR3aa: CASSPGQGVELNTEAFF

v_gene: TRBV28
abundance: once
j_gene: TRBJ2-1
d_gene: .
CDR3nt: TGTGCCAGCAGTGCAATCCGGGCCCCCCAGCATGAGCAGTTCTTC
CDR3aa: CASSAIRAPQHEQFF

v_gene: TRBV19
abundance: .
j_gene: TRBJ2-5
d_gene: .
CDR3nt: TGTGCCAGTAGCATCCTCGGGGGCGCAGAGACCCAGTACTTC
CDR3aa: CASSILGGAETQYF

v_gene: TRBV7-9
abundance: .
j_gene: TRBJ2-2
d_gene: .
CDR3nt: TGTGCCAGCAGTAAGGGACTTCTGAACACCGGGGAGCTGTTTTTT
CDR3aa: CASSKGLLNTGELFF

v_gene: TRBV15
abundance: .
j_gene: TRBJ1-2
d_gene: TRBD1
CDR3nt: TGTGCCACCAGCAGAGACGGGACAGTAGCTGGCTACACCTTC
CDR3aa: CATSRDGTVAGYTF

v_gene: TRBV6-5
abundance: .
j_gene: TRBJ2-2
d_gene: .
CDR3nt: TGTGCCAGCAGTACGCAAGGGGCCGGGGAGCTGTTTTTT
CDR3aa: CASSTQGAGELFF

v_gene: TRBV25-1
abundance: few
j_gene: TRBJ2-3
d_gene: TRBD2
CDR3nt: TGTGCCAGCAGTGAATTAGAGGCGGGGGTCTTTTCTGATACGCAGTATTTT
CDR3aa: CASSELEAGVFSDTQYF

v_gene: TRBV5-4
abundance: once
j_gene: TRBJ2-2
d_gene: TRBD2
CDR3nt: TGTGCCAGCAGCAACCCGATTGGCGGGAGCGACACCGGGGAGCTGTTTTTT
CDR3aa: CASSNPIGGSDTGELFF

v_gene: TRBV24-1
abundance: .
j_gene: TRBJ2-1
d_gene: TRBD1
CDR3nt: TGTGCCACCAGTCCTGTGGTGGGACAGGGGATGAATGAGCAGTTCTTC
CDR3aa: CATSPVVGQGMNEQFF

v_gene: TRBV11-3
abundance: .
j_gene: TRBJ2-2
d_gene: .
CDR3nt: TGTGCCAGCAGCTTAGGCACCGGGGAGCTGTTTTTT
CDR3aa: CASSLGTGELFF

v_gene: TRBV28
abundance: .
j_gene: TRBJ2-1
d_gene: .
CDR3nt: TGTGCCAGCAGTTTAGTGCCCGGGCTGCGCGGCAATGAGCAGTTCTTC
CDR3aa: CASSLVPGLRGNEQFF

v_gene: TRBV28
abundance: .
j_gene: TRBJ2-6
d_gene: .
CDR3nt: TGTGCCAGCAGTAAACCTCAGGCGCTCGGGGCCAACGTCCTGACTTTC
CDR3aa: CASSKPQALGANVLTF

v_gene: TRBV11-2
abundance: .
j_gene: TRBJ2-1
d_gene: TRBD2
CDR3nt: TGTGCCAGCAGCCCACTAGCGGGAAGGGGCAATGAGCAGTTCTTC
CDR3aa: CASSPLAGRGNEQFF

v_gene: TRBV7-2
abundance: .
j_gene: TRBJ2-5
d_gene: .
CDR3nt: TGTGCCACCGCCGAAGGGGGAGGGGGGGAGACCCAGTACTTC
CDR3aa: CATAEGGGGETQYF

v_gene: TRBV5-4
abundance: .
j_gene: TRBJ2-2
d_gene: TRBD2
CDR3nt: TGTGCCAGCAGCTTGGATAGCGGGAGTAAAGGCGGGGAGCTGTTTTTT
CDR3aa: CASSLDSGSKGGELFF

v_gene: TRBV28
abundance: .
j_gene: TRBJ1-6
d_gene: TRBD1
CDR3nt: TGTGCCAGCAGTCCTCCGGGACAGTACTATAATTCACCCCTCCACTTT
CDR3aa: CASSPPGQYYNSPLHF

v_gene: TRBV28
abundance: .
j_gene: TRBJ1-3
d_gene: .
CDR3nt: TGTGCCAGCAGACCCTCCGGGGTCGGAAGAAACACCATATATTTT
CDR3aa: CASRPSGVGRNTIYF

v_gene: TRBV5-4
abundance: .
j_gene: TRBJ2-1
d_gene: TRBD2
CDR3nt: TGTGCCAGCAGCTTGGGCGCAGCACAGGTTACTAGCGGCCTGTTCTTC
CDR3aa: CASSLGAAQVTSGLFF

v_gene: TRBV6-5
abundance: .
j_gene: TRBJ2-7
d_gene: .
CDR3nt: TGTGCCAGCAGTCCCCAGGGAAGACTCTACGAGCAGTACTTC
CDR3aa: CASSPQGRLYEQYF

v_gene: TRBV29-1
abundance: .
j_gene: TRBJ1-5
d_gene: .
CDR3nt: TGCAGCGCCTCCGACGGAGGGAGCAATCAGCCCCAGCATTTT
CDR3aa: CSASDGGSNQPQHF

v_gene: TRBV30
abundance: few
j_gene: TRBJ1-2
d_gene: .
CDR3nt: TGTGCCTGGAGTGTTGGGGGCTGGGGCTATGGCTACACCTTC
CDR3aa: CAWSVGGWGYGYTF

v_gene: TRBV6-6
abundance: .
j_gene: TRBJ1-1
d_gene: TRBD1
CDR3nt: TGTGCCAGCAGACAGGGGGCGCGGGGAACTGAAGCTTTCTTT
CDR3aa: CASRQGARGTEAFF

v_gene: TRBV9
abundance: .
j_gene: TRBJ2-1
d_gene: .
CDR3nt: TGTGCCAGCAGCGTAGACCAGCCGACCTACAATGAGCAGTTCTTC
CDR3aa: CASSVDQPTYNEQFF

v_gene: TRBV6-6
abundance: .
j_gene: TRBJ1-5
d_gene: .
CDR3nt: TGTGCCAGCAGTTACTTGGGGGCTCGGGGCAATCAGCCCCAGCATTTT
CDR3aa: CASSYLGARGNQPQHF

v_gene: TRBV2
abundance: .
j_gene: TRBJ1-1
d_gene: TRBD1
CDR3nt: TGTGCCACCGGGGGACAGGGGATAGGGAACACTGAAGCTTTCTTT
CDR3aa: CATGGQGIGNTEAFF

v_gene: TRBV10-3
abundance: .
j_gene: TRBJ1-5
d_gene: .
CDR3nt: TGTGCCATCAGTGAGGTAGGAGGGAGCAATCAGCCCCAGCATTTT
CDR3aa: CAISEVGGSNQPQHF

v_gene: TRBV25-1
abundance: .
j_gene: TRBJ1-1
d_gene: .
CDR3nt: TGTGCCAGCAGTGATCTTAATCGGGCTTTCTTT
CDR3aa: CASSDLNRAFF

v_gene: TRBV19
abundance: .
j_gene: TRBJ2-3
d_gene: TRBD2
CDR3nt: TGTGCCACGGGACTAGCGGGAGGGCCTCGCACAGATACGCAGTATTTT
CDR3aa: CATGLAGGPRTDTQYF